This paragraph covers one T cell receptor beta chain sequence. Its antigen is as yet unknown. At one end, the junction sequence differs from germline, possibly due to a read error. The CDR3 runs 18 residues. CDR1 and CDR2 (germline): LGHDT, YNNKEL (reference sequence). TCRdb's copy holds only in-frame clones and misses some; the assay was immunoSEQ multiplex PCR. This sample has some 180,000 clones, with approximately 90% found just once. The sample is drawn from a study of T cell responses to AZD1222 COVID-19 vaccine. Findings of the study overall: White British donors predominated, females outnumbered males, and clonal diversity was possibly underestimated. Spike-specific TCR breadth and depth both grew after two AZD1222 doses. Variant regions that are unmutated are reportedly the target of nearly half of spike-specific TCRs.

Pooling covered second doses at about 4 or about 12 weeks. The clonotype was recovered from an adult who received the AZD1222 COVID-19 vaccine. The chain combines TRBV3-1 (or the pseudogene TRBV3-2) with TRBJ1-1; TRBD1 aligns across 12 bases. Material: peripheral blood, obtained 28 days after the second AZD1222 dose. The CDR3 DNA reads as TGTGCCAGCAGCCCACTCGGGACAGGGGGCTCCCAGAACGCTGAAGCTTTCTTT. Residues: CASSPLGTGGSQNAEAFF.